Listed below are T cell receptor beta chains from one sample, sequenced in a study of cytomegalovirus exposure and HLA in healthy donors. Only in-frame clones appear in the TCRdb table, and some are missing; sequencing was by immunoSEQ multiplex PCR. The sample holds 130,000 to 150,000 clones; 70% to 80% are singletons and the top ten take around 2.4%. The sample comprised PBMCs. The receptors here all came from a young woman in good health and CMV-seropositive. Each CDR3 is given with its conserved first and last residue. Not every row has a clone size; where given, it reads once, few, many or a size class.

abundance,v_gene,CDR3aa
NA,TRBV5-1,CASSFRDSYEQYF
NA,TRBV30,CAWSVGGNEKLFF
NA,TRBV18,CASSEQGDYGYTF
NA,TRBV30,CAWRLTGGPENSPLHF
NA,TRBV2,CASSPPDRVNEKLFF
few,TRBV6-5,CASSYLNTGELFF
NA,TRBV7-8,CASSLETGGEVVREKLFF
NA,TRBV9,CASSVGGATEAFF
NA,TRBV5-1,CASSSEPGQGPDTQYF
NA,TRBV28,CASSLDRGGKSNQPQHF
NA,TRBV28,CASSLGGLSNTEAFF
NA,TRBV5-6,CASSPLGRDTQYF
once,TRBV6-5,CASSLRQGNQPQHF
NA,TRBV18,CASSSQGDYGYTF
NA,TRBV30,CAWSVRAGAGDTQYF
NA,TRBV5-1,CASSWRGADFNEQFF
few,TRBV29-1,CSVELARAYNEQFF
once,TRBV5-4,CASSGSTVYTGELFF
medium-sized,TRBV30,CAWSFAQGNEQFF
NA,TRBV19,CASSRGQGVSINSPLHF
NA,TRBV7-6,CASSLTSGGDQFF
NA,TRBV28,CASSFGYEGAPDTEAFF
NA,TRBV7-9,CSSSSLVTSGLTYEQYF
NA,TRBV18,CASSPPDSLRSYGYTF
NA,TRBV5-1,CASSSNRANTEAFF
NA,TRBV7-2,CASSSPDLGSTEAFF
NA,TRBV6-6,CASSWATELFF
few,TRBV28,CASSWDRVNEKLFF
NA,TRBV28,CASDASRGATGELFF
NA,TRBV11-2,CASSLRRSGSSYNEQFF
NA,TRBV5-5,CASSLVRGRGFDVAFF
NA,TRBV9,CASSVGEAEAFF
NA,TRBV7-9,CASSPPTGKKLFF
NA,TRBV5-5,CASSPRGSTVDSPLHF
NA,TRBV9,CASSVGSGMEQFF